The rows below give T cell receptor beta chains drawn from one sample of a study of human T cells and chemical hapten exposure. TCRdb re-analysed the RACE reads in MiXCR, keeping a single row per CDR3 protein. The sample lists about 84,000 distinct CDR3 sequences, approximately 10% occurring once. Source: whole blood, taken in connection with sensitization to the hapten diphenylcyclopropenone (DPC). The receptors here all came from a woman aged 45-59 years with alopecia areata. Some clones in this sample may be carry-over from other donors' samples. CDR3s include the opening cysteine and the closing phenylalanine or tryptophan. Each record gives: D gene, CDR3 length, clone size, J gene, V gene, CDR3 DNA, CDR3 protein. A D gene is named only where the DNA matches it firmly. Rows give clone size only sometimes, using once, few, many, or a class for an expanded clone.

TRBD1 17 few TRBJ2-1 TRBV7-6 TGTGCCAGCAGCTCCCCATCGGGACAGGGGGTTAACAATGAGCAGTTCTTC CASSSPSGQGVNNEQFF
TRBD1 13 many TRBJ1-2 TRBV19 TGTGCCAGTACCATGACAGGGGGCGGTGGCTACACCTTC CASTMTGGGGYTF
. 16 many TRBJ2-2 TRBV7-7 TGTGCTAGCAGCTTAGGAGCTCCTGGGGCCACCGGGGAGCTGTTTTTT CASSLGAPGATGELFF
. 13 many TRBJ2-1 TRBV24-1 TGTGCCACTCGCTCGGGCGTATACAATGAGCAGTTCTTC CATRSGVYNEQFF
TRBD2 16 . TRBJ2-3 TRBV7-2 TGTGCCAGCAGCTTGAAGACTAGCGGGACAACAGATACGCAGTATTTT CASSLKTSGTTDTQYF
TRBD1 16 . TRBJ2-1 TRBV12-3/TRBV12-4 TGTGCCAGCAGTTTTGTCGGACAGGGGCCCCACAATGAGCAGTTCTTC CASSFVGQGPHNEQFF
. 13 many TRBJ2-5 TRBV27 TGTGCCAGCAGTTTAAGTGGGGAAGAGACCCAGTACTTC CASSLSGEETQYF
. 13 few TRBJ2-7 TRBV28 TGTGCCAGCAGGTCGAGGGGGGCCTACGAGCAGTACTTC CASRSRGAYEQYF
. 16 many TRBJ2-1 TRBV11-3 TGTGCCAGCAGCTTCTCCTTATCGAGCTCCTACAATGAGCAGTTCTTC CASSFSLSSSYNEQFF
. 13 . TRBJ2-1 TRBV5-1 TGCGCCAGCAGCTTGGATAGCGTGGGGGAGCAGTTCTTC CASSLDSVGEQFF
. 16 many TRBJ2-3 TRBV6-1 TGTGCCAGCAGTGTCCCCCGGGGAGAGGGCACAGATACGCAGTATTTT CASSVPRGEGTDTQYF
. 14 few TRBJ2-7 TRBV12-3/TRBV12-4 TGTGCCAGCAGTTTAGCTCTCAACCCGTACGAGCAGTACTTC CASSLALNPYEQYF
TRBD1 12 few TRBJ2-1 TRBV29-1 TGCAGCGTTGGACAGGGAAACAATGAGCAGTTCTTC CSVGQGNNEQFF
TRBD1 14 many TRBJ1-5 TRBV2 TGTGCCAGCAGACACTCAGGGGGAGGTCAGCCCCAGCATTTT CASRHSGGGQPQHF
. 15 few TRBJ2-3 TRBV20-1 TGCAGTGCTAGAGACCCTCGGGGGCCGACAGATACGCAGTATTTT CSARDPRGPTDTQYF
TRBD1 14 . TRBJ1-2 TRBV28 TGTGCCAGCATAAGGGGGACAGGGGGCTATGGCTACACCTTC CASIRGTGGYGYTF
. 13 many TRBJ1-2 TRBV29-1 TGCAGCGCTGCCTTCCCAGTAGGCTATGGCTACACCTTC CSAAFPVGYGYTF
. 13 many TRBJ1-5 TRBV10-2 TGCGCCAGCACAGACGAACCCAATCAGCCCCAGCATTTT CASTDEPNQPQHF
. 15 . TRBJ2-5 TRBV5-1 TGCGCCAGCAGCTCGGCCACAGGGATCCAAGAGACCCAGTACTTC CASSSATGIQETQYF
. 15 many TRBJ2-1 TRBV11-3 TGTGCCAGCAGCCCCGGCAGCGATCCCTACAATGAGCAGTTCTTC CASSPGSDPYNEQFF
. 15 few TRBJ2-6 TRBV12-3/TRBV12-4 TGTGCCAGCAGCCCTTACAGAACTGGGGCCAACGTCCTGACTTTC CASSPYRTGANVLTF
. 17 few TRBJ2-1 TRBV18 TGTGCCAGCTCACTGACTGCCAACCGAGGGGTTTACAATGAGCAGTTCTTC CASSLTANRGVYNEQFF
. 12 . TRBJ2-3 TRBV6-2/TRBV6-3 TGTGCCAGCAGCTCCGGTTTGGGTACGCAGTATTTT CASSSGLGTQYF
. 12 few TRBJ2-5 TRBV28 TGTGCCAGCAGGTCGGACGGACGAACCCAGTACTTC CASRSDGRTQYF
. 14 many TRBJ2-5 TRBV28 TGTGCCAGCAGTCCCCACGGTGCGGTAGAGACCCAGTACTTC CASSPHGAVETQYF
TRBD2 18 many TRBJ2-3 TRBV18 TGTGCCAGCTCACCTCCAGGACTAGCGGGAGGCCGGACGGATACGCAGTATTTT CASSPPGLAGGRTDTQYF
. 12 . TRBJ1-4 TRBV12-3/TRBV12-4 TGTGCCAGCAGTTTAAGGGGTGACCTGTGTTTTTTT CASSLRGDLCFF
. 14 . TRBJ2-1 TRBV11-1 TGTGCCAGCAGCGCCGGACAGTCCTACAATGAGCAGTTCTTC CASSAGQSYNEQFF
. 13 . TRBJ1-1 TRBV10-1 TGCGCCAGCAGGGGAGAACCGGGAACTGAAGCTTTCTTT CASRGEPGTEAFF
TRBD2 14 many TRBJ2-1 TRBV6-4 TGTGCCACCGACGCGGGACTAGCGGGAGGTCGCCGGTTCTTC CATDAGLAGGRRFF
. 12 many TRBJ2-7 TRBV20-1 TGCAGTGCTAAAGGGAGCCCCTACGAGCAGTACTTC CSAKGSPYEQYF
. 12 few TRBJ2-7 TRBV29-1 TGCAGCGTCCGCATCCGCGCGCACGAGCAGTACTTC CSVRIRAHEQYF
TRBD1 15 many TRBJ1-6 TRBV18 TGTGCCAGCTCACCCCGACAGGGCGACATTTCACCCCTCCACTTT CASSPRQGDISPLHF
TRBD1 15 many TRBJ2-7 TRBV18 TGTGCCAGCTCAAGACTACAGGGGGCGCAGGACGAGCAGTACTTC CASSRLQGAQDEQYF
. 12 many TRBJ2-3 TRBV20-1 TGCAGTGCTAGAATCCTGGCAGATACGCAGTATTTT CSARILADTQYF
TRBD2 16 many TRBJ2-1 TRBV27 TGTGCCAGCAGTTTCGGGCTAGCGGGTTACTACAATGAGCAGTTCTTC CASSFGLAGYYNEQFF
TRBD1 14 few TRBJ2-7 TRBV12-3/TRBV12-4 TGTGCCAGCAGGGGACAGGGGGCATCCTACGAGCAGTACTTC CASRGQGASYEQYF
. 16 . TRBJ1-3 TRBV4-2 TGTGCCAGCAGCCAAGATCTGGCCGGGACTGGAAACACCATATATTTT CASSQDLAGTGNTIYF
. 15 . TRBJ1-5 TRBV10-1 TGCGCCAGCACCCTTGACTGGGATAGCAATCAGCCCCAGCATTTT CASTLDWDSNQPQHF
TRBD1 15 many TRBJ2-7 TRBV28 TGTGCCAGCAGTCCCTGGACAGGGGGGGCCTACGAGCAGTACTTC CASSPWTGGAYEQYF
TRBD2 15 . TRBJ2-5 TRBV29-1 TGCAGCCCATGGATAGAAGCGGGAAACAAGGAGACCCAGTACTTC CSPWIEAGNKETQYF
. 13 many TRBJ1-1 TRBV7-9 TGTGCCAGCAGCTTAGTTGGTTACACTGAAGCTTTCTTT CASSLVGYTEAFF
. 15 many TRBJ2-4 TRBV5-1 TGCGCCAGCAGCTTGGCCGGAGTAGCCAAAAACATTCAGTACTTC CASSLAGVAKNIQYF
TRBD2 14 . TRBJ2-7 TRBV29-1 TGCAGCGTTGGGGAGACTAGCGGGAGGTCCGAGCAGTACTTC CSVGETSGRSEQYF
. 12 few TRBJ1-2 TRBV28 TGTGCCAGCAAGCCGGGGCGCTATGGCTACACCTTC CASKPGRYGYTF
TRBD1 14 . TRBJ2-6 TRBV20-1 TGCAGTGCCTCAGACAGGGGAAATACCAACGTCCTGACTTTC CSASDRGNTNVLTF
. 16 . TRBJ2-7 TRBV28 TGTGCCAGCTGTAGGAGAGGGGGGGATAGGGCCTACGAGCAGTACTTC CASCRRGGDRAYEQYF